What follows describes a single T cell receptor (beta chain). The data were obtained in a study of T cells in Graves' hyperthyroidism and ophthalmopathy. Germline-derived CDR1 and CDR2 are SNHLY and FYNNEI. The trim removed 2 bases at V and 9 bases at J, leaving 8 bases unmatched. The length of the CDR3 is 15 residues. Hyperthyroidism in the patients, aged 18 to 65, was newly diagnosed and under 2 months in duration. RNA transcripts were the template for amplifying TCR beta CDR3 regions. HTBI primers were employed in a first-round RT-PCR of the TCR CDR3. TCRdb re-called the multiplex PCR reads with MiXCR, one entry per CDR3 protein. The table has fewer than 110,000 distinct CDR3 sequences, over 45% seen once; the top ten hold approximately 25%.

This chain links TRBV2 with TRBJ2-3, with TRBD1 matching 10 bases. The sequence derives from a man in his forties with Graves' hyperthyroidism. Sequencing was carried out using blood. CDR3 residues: CASSENRGGQGTQYF. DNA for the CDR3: TGTGCCAGCAGTGAAAATCGAGGGGGACAGGGGACGCAGTATTTT.